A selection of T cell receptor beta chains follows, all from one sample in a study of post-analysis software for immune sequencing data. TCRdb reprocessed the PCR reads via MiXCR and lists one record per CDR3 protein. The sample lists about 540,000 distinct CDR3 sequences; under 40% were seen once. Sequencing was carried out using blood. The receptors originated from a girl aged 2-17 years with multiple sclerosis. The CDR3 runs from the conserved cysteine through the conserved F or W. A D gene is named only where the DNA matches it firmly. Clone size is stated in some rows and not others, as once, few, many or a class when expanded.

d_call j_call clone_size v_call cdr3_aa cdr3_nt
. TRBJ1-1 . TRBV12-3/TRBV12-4 CASSKGVATEAFF TGTGCCAGCAGTAAGGGGGTGGCCACTGAAGCTTTCTTT
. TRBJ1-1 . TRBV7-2 CASSLLWGALEAFF TGTGCCAGCAGCTTGCTTTGGGGGGCGTTGGAAGCTTTCTTT
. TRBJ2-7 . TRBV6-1 CASRSGSALYEQYF TGTGCCAGCAGATCTGGGTCGGCCCTCTACGAGCAGTACTTC
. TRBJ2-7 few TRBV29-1 CSVAGGTSAYEQYF TGCAGCGTCGCTGGAGGGACGTCCGCCTACGAGCAGTACTTC
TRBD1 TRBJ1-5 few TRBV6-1 CASRVGQGDNQPQHF TGTGCCAGCAGGGTGGGACAGGGGGACAATCAGCCCCAGCATTTT
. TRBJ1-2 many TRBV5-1 CASSLEGITGYTF TGCGCCAGCAGCTTGGAGGGTATTACTGGCTACACCTTC
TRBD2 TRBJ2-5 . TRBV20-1 CSARTWGEAGGETQYF TGCAGTGCTAGAACCTGGGGGGAGGCGGGAGGAGAGACCCAGTACTTC
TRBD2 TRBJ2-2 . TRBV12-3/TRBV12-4 CASSNAGTSGGFDTGELFF TGTGCCAGCAGTAACGCCGGGACTAGCGGGGGCTTTGACACCGGGGAGCTGTTTTTT
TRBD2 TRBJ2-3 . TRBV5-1 CASSLGTSADTQYF TGTGCCAGCAGCCTGGGGACTAGTGCCGATACGCAGTATTTT
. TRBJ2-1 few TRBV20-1 CSAGRPYNEQFF TGCAGTGCCGGACGCCCCTACAATGAGCAGTTCTTC
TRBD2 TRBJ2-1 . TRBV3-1 CASSQNALAGGLEQFF TGTGCCAGCAGCCAAAACGCACTAGCGGGGGGGCTTGAGCAGTTCTTC
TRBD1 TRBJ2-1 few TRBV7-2 CASSLDRADYNEQFF TGTGCCAGCAGCTTGGACAGGGCTGACTACAATGAGCAGTTCTTC
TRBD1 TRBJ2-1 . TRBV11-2 CASSDRDQEDEQFF TGTGCCAGCAGCGACAGGGACCAGGAGGACGAGCAGTTCTTC
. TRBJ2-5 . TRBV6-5 CASSSAGVDKYNEQYF TGTGCCAGCAGCTCGGCCGGGGTAGACAAGTACAATGAGCAGTACTTC
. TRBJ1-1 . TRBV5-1 CASSLGQTPGTEAFF TGCGCCAGCAGCTTGGGGCAAACCCCTGGAACTGAAGCTTTCTTT
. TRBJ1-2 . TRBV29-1 CSVELRGASNSNYGYTF TGCAGCGTTGAGTTACGGGGAGCTTCGAACTCTAACTATGGCTACACCTTC
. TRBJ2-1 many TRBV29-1 CSGGMRDNEQFF TGCAGCGGGGGGATGCGGGACAATGAGCAGTTCTTC
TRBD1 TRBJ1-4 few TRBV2 CASSQGQLNEKLFF TGTGCCAGCAGCCAGGGACAGCTTAATGAAAAACTGTTTTTT
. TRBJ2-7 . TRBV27 CASSLVSGEQYF TGTGCCAGCAGTTTGGTCTCGGGCGAGCAGTACTTC
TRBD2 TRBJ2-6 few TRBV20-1 CSASGTSGAGANVLTF TGCAGTGCTAGTGGGACTAGCGGGGCTGGGGCCAACGTCCTGACTTTC
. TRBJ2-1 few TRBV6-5 CASSRGTRDAYNEQFF TGTGCCAGCAGCCGCGGGACCCGGGACGCATACAATGAGCAGTTCTTC
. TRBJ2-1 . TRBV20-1 CSASDSTVYNEQFF TGCAGTGCTTCTGACTCGACGGTCTACAATGAGCAGTTCTTC
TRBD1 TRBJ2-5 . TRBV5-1 CASSAGQGGETQYF TGCGCCAGCAGCGCCGGACAGGGGGGCGAGACCCAGTACTTC
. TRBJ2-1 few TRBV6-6 CASSYGNEQFF TGTGCCAGCAGTTACGGTAATGAGCAGTTCTTC
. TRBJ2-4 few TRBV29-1 CSVKGIAKNIQYF TGCAGCGTCAAAGGGATAGCCAAAAACATTCAGTACTTC
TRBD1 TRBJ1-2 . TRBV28 CASRLGQGNYGYTF TGTGCCAGCAGGCTGGGACAGGGGAACTATGGCTACACCTTC
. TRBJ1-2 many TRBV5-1 CASSLEGNYGYTF TGTGCCAGCAGCTTGGAGGGTAACTATGGCTACACCTTC
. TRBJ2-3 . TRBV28 CASSLAGSPDTRYF TGTGCCAGCAGTTTAGCAGGGTCGCCAGATACGCGGTATTTT
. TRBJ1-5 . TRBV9 CASSVEGGQPQHF TGTGCCAGCAGCGTAGAAGGGGGTCAGCCCCAGCATTTT
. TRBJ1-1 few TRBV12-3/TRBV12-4 CASSLAMAVDEAFF TGTGCCAGCAGTTTAGCAATGGCCGTGGATGAAGCTTTCTTT
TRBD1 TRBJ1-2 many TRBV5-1 CASSTPPHRGWSNYGYTF TGCGCCAGCAGCACACCACCCCACAGGGGATGGTCCAACTATGGCTACACCTTC
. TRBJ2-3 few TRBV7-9 CASSLAKRTDTQYF TGTGCCAGCAGCTTAGCGAAGCGAACAGATACGCAGTATTTT
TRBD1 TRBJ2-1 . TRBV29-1 CSVEDLTGGRYNEQFF TGCAGCGTTGAAGATCTAACAGGGGGTCGCTACAATGAGCAGTTCTTC
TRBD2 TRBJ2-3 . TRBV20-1 CSASLAGATTDTQYF TGCAGTGCTTCCCTAGCGGGGGCCACCACAGATACGCAGTATTTT
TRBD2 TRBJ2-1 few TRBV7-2 CASSARLAGGNEQFF TGTGCCAGCAGCGCCCGACTAGCGGGGGGGAATGAGCAGTTCTTC
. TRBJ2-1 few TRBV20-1 CSASVGGEQFF TGCAGTGCTAGCGTAGGGGGTGAGCAGTTCTTC
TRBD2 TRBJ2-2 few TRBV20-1 CSASYSLAADGELFF TGCAGTGCTAGTTATTCGCTAGCGGCCGACGGGGAGCTGTTTTTT
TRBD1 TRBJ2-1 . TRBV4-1 CASSQTGDNYNEQFF TGCGCCAGCAGCCAAACAGGGGATAACTACAATGAGCAGTTCTTC
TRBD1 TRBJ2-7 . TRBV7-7 CASSLETGGYYEQYF TGTGCTAGCAGCTTAGAGACAGGGGGATACTACGAGCAGTACTTC
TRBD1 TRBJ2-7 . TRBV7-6 CASSLAGGAAYEQYF TGTGCCAGCAGCTTAGCAGGGGGCGCGGCCTACGAGCAGTACTTC
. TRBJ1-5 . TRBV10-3 CAISESQDQPQHF TGTGCCATCAGTGAGTCACAGGATCAGCCCCAGCATTTT
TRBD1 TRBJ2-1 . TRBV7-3 CASSLKQGRYNEQFF TGTGCCAGCAGCTTAAAACAGGGGCGGTACAATGAGCAGTTCTTC